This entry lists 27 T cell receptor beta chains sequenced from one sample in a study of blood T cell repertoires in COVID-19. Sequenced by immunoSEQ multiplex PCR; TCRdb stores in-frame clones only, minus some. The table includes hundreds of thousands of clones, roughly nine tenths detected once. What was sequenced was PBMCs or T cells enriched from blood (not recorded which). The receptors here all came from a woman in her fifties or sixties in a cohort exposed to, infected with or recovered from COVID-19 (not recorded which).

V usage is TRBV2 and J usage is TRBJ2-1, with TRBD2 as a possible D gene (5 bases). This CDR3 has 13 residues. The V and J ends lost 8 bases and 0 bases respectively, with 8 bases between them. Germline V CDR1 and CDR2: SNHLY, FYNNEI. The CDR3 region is CASGLSSYNEQFF. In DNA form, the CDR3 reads TGTGCCAGCGGACTGAGCTCCTACAATGAGCAGTTCTTC. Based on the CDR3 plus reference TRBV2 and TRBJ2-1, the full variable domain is EPEVTQTPSHQVTQMGQEVILRCVPISNHLYFYWYRQILGQKVEFLVSFYNNEISEKSEIFDDQFSVERPDGSNFTLKIRSTKLEDSAMYFCASGLSSYNEQFFGPGTRLTVL.

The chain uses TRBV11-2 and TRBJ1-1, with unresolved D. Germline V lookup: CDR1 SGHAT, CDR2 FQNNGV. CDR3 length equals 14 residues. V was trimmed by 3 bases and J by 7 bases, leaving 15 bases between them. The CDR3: CASSFPLVTSEAFF. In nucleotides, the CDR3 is TGTGCCAGCAGCTTCCCTCTGGTGACTAGTGAAGCTTTCTTT. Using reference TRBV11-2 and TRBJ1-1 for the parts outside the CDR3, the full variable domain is EAGVAQSPRYKIIEKRQSVAFWCNPISGHATLYWYQQILGQGPKLLIQFQNNGVVDDSQLPKDRFSAERLKGVDSTLKIQPAKLEDSAVYLCASSFPLVTSEAFFGQGTRLTVV.

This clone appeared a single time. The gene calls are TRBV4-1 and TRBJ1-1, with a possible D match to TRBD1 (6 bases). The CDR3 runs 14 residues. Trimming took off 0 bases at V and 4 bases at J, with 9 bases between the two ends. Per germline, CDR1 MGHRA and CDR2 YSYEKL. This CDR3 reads CASSQDRGATEAFF. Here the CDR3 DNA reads TGCGCCAGCAGCCAAGATCGGGGGGCCACTGAAGCTTTCTTT.

The CDR3 spells CATSDPQYGNEQFF. CDR3 coding DNA: TGTGCCACCAGTGACCCCCAGTATGGCAATGAGCAGTTCTTC. The chain employs TRBV24-1 and TRBJ2-1; D uncertain. Per the germline V gene, CDR1 is KGHDR and CDR2 is SFDVKD. The V end was cut by 4 bases, the J end by 6 bases, with 12 bases between. The CDR3 is 14 residues long.

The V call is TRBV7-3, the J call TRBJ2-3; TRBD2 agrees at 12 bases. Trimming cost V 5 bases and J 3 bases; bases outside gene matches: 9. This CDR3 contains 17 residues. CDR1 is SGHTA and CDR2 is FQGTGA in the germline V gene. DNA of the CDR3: TGTGCCAGCAGCAAAGGGGCCCTAGCGGGGGGGACAGATACGCAGTATTTT. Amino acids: CASSKGALAGGTDTQYF.

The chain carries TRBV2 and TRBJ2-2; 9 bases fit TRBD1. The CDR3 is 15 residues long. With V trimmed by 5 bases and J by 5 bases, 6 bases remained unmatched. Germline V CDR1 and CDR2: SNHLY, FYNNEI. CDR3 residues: CASSSRTGETGELFF. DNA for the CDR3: TGTGCCAGCAGTTCCCGGACAGGGGAGACCGGGGAGCTGTTTTTT.

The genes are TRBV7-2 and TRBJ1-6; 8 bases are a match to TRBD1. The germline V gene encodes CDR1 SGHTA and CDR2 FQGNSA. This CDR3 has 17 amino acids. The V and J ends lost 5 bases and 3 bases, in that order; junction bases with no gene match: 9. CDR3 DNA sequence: TGTGCCAGCAGCGCACCCCAGGGGGCGCACTATAATTCACCCCTCCACTTT. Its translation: CASSAPQGAHYNSPLHF.

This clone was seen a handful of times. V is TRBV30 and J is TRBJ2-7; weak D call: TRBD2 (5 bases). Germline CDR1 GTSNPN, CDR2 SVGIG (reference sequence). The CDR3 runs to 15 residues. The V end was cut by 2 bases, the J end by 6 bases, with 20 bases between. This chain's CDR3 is CAWSFMGAYEGEQYF. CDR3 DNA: TGTGCCTGGAGTTTTATGGGAGCTTACGAGGGCGAGCAGTACTTC.

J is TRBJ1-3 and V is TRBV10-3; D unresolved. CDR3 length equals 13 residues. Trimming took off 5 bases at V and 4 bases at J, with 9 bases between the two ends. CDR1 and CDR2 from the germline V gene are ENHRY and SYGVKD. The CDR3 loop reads CAISQAGGNTIYF. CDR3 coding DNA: TGTGCCATCAGTCAGGCGGGAGGAAACACCATATATTTT.

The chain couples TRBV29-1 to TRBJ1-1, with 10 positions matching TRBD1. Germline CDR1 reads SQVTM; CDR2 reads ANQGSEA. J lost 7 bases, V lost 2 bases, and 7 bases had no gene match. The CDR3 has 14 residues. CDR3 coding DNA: TGCAGCGTTGAAACATCCGGGACAGGGGTTGAAGCTTTCTTT. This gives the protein CSVETSGTGVEAFF.

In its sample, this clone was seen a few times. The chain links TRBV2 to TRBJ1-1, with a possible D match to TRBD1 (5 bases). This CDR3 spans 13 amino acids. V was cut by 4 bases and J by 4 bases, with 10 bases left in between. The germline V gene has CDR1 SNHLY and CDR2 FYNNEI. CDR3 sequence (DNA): TGTGCCAGCAGTGTAGGGGTGCCCACTGAAGCTTTCTTT. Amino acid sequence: CASSVGVPTEAFF.

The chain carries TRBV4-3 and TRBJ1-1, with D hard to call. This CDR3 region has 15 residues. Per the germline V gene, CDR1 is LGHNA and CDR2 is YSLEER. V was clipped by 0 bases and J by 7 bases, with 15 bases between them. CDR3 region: CASSQDRRLSGEAFF. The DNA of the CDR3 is TGCGCCAGCAGCCAAGATCGCCGGTTGAGTGGTGAAGCTTTCTTT.

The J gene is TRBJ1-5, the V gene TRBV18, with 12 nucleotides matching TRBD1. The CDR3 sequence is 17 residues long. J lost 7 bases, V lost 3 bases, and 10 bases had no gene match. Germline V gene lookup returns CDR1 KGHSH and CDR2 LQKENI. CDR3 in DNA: TGTGCCAGCTCACCCCGGTCGGGACAGGGGGCCCGGCAGCCCCAGCATTTT. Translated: CASSPRSGQGARQPQHF.

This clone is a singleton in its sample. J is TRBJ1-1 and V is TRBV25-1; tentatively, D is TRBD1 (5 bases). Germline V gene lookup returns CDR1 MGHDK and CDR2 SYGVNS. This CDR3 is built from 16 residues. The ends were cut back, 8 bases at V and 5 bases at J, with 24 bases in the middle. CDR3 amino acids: CASHPTGIRGRTEAFF. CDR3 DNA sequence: TGTGCCAGCCACCCAACAGGCATTAGGGGCCGGACTGAAGCTTTCTTT.

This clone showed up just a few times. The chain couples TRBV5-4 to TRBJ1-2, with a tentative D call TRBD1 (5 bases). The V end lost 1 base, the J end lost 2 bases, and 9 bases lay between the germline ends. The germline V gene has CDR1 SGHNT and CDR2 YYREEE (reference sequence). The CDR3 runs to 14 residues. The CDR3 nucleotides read TGTGCCAGCAGCTTGACACAGGCGAACTATGGCTACACCTTC. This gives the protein CASSLTQANYGYTF.

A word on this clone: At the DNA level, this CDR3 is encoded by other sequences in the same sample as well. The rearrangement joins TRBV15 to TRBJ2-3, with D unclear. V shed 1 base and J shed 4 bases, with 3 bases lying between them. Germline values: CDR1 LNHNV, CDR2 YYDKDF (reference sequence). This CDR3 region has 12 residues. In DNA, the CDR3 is TGTGCCACCAGCAGAGCAGCAGATACGCAGTATTTT. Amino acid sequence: CATSRAADTQYF.

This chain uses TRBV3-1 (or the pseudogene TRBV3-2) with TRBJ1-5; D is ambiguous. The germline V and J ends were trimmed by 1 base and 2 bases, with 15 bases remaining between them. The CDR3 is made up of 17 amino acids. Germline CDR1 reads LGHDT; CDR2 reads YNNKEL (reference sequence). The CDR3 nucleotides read TGTGCCAGCAGCCAAGGGGCCCCATCGTACCGCAATCAGCCCCAGCATTTT. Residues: CASSQGAPSYRNQPQHF.

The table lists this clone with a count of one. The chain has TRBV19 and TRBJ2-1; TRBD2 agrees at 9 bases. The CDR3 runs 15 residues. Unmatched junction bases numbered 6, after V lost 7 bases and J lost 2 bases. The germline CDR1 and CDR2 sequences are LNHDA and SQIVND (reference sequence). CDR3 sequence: CASTSSGGPYNEQFF. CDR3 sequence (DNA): TGTGCCAGTACCAGTAGCGGGGGTCCCTACAATGAGCAGTTCTTC.

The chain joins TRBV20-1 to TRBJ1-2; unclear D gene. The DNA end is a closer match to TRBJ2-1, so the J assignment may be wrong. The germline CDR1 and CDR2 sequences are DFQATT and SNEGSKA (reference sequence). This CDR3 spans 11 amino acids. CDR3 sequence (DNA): TGCAGTGCTAGAGATTCGCCAGGGCAGTTCTTC. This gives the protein CSARDSPGQFF.

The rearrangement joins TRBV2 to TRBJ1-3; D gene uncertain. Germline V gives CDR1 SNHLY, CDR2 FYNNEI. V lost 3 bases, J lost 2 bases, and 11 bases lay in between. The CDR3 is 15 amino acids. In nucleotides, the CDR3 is TGTGCCAGCAGTGAGGAGGGTGGGGCTGGAAACACCATATATTTT. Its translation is CASSEEGGAGNTIYF.

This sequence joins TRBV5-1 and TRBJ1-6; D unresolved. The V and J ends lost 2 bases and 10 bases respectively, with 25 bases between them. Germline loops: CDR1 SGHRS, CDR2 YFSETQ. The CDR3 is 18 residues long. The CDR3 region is CASSFGLTGSFGGSPLHF. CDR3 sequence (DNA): TGCGCCAGCAGCTTTGGTTTGACTGGGAGCTTTGGTGGATCACCCCTCCACTTT. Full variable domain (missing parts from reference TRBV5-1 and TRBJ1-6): KAGVTQTPRYLIKTRGQQVTLSCSPISGHRSVSWYQQTPGQGLQFLFEYFSETQRNKGNFPGRFSGRQFSNSRSEMNVSTLELGDSALYLCASSFGLTGSFGGSPLHFGNGTRLTVT.

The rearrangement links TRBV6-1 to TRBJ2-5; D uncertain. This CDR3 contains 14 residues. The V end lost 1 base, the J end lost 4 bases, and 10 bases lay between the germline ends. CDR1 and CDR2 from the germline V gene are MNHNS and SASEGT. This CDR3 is CASSEGTDLETQYF. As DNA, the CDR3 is TGTGCCAGCAGTGAAGGCACAGATTTAGAGACCCAGTACTTC.

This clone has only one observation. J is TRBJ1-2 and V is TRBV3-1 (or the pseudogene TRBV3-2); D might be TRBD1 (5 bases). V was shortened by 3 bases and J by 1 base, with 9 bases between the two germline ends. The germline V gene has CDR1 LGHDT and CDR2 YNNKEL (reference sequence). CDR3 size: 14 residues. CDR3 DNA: TGTGCCAGCAGCCATCAGGGCGTTAACTATGGCTACACCTTC. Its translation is CASSHQGVNYGYTF.

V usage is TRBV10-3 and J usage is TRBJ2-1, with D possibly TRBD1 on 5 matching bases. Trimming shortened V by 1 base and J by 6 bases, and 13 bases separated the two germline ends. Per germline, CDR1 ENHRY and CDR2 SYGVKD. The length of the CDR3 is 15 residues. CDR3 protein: CAISEWGPPSNEQFF. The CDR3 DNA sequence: TGTGCCATCAGTGAGTGGGGCCCTCCATCCAATGAGCAGTTCTTC.

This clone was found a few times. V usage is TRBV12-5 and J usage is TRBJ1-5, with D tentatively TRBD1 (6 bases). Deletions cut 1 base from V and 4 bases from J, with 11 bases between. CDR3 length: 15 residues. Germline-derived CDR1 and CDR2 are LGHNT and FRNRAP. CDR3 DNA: TGTGCTAGTGGTTTGGAACAGGGACCTAATCAGCCCCAGCATTTT. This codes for CASGLEQGPNQPQHF.

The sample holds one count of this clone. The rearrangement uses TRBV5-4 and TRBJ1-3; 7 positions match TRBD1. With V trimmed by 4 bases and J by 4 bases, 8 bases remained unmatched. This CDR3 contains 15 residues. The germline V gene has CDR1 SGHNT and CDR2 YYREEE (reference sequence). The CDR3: CASSPGAGGGNTIYF. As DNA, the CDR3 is TGTGCCAGCAGCCCGGGAGCAGGGGGAGGAAACACCATATATTTT.

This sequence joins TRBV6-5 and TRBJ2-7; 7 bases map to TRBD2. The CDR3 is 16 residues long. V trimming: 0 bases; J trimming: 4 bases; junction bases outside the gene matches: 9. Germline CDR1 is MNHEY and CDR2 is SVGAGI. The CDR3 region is CASSYSGGTHPYEQYF. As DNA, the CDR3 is TGTGCCAGCAGTTACTCGGGGGGGACTCACCCATACGAGCAGTACTTC.